The clone carrying this T cell receptor beta chain has just a few counts. Antigen specificity is unknown. The data were taken from a study of beta chain features in type 1 diabetes. As for the study in general: Patients did not differ from healthy donors in age, gender or cell yield.

General study findings and limits: Junctions at VDJ sites from type 1 diabetes patients had fewer insertions and more deletions. Across all four CD4+ subsets, people with type 1 diabetes showed modestly shorter TCRB CDR3s.

The CDR3 totals 15 residues. CDR1 is MNHNY, CDR2 SVGAGI, per germline (reference sequence). Between the trimmed V and J ends, which lost 7 bases and 5 bases, there was a span of 18 bases. The isolated RNA, all of it, was reverse transcribed, so expressed TCRB transcripts were what got sequenced. TCRdb's table, derived via immunoSEQ multiplex PCR, lists solely in-frame clones and lacks some. The sample contains some 300,000 clones, 7% to 9% of which appear only once. Via the markers CD45RO/CCR7/CD25/CD127/CD95/CD27, stem cell-like memory, regulatory, central memory and naive CD4+ cells were sorted. Input material: central memory CD4+ T cells from blood. The rearrangement joins TRBV6-6 to TRBJ2-1; D is ambiguous. The origin of this receptor is a young woman in good health. CDR3 nucleotides: TGTGCCAGCAATAAGGGCAAGGCCTATAACAATGAGCAGTTCTTC. It yields the protein CASNKGKAYNNEQFF.